These 10 T cell receptor beta chains were all obtained from the same sample, sequenced in a study of CD8 T cells in Susac syndrome. An amount of RNA that ranged from roughly 0.5 to 1 ug was reverse transcribed with random hexamers. TCRdb redid the calling of the immunoSEQ multiplex PCR reads with MiXCR, one entry per CDR3 protein. The table has fewer than 150,000 distinct CDR3 sequences, 90% to 95% seen once; the top ten hold around 0.24%. The specimen sequenced was CD8+ T cells from PBMCs. Receptor source: a human donor with multiple sclerosis.

The gene calls are TRBV4-1 and TRBJ1-1, with unresolved D. The germline gives CDR1 MGHRA, CDR2 YSYEKL. The CDR3 is 14 residues long. Trimming stripped 4 bases from V and 7 bases from J, with 16 bases between. The CDR3 DNA follows: TGCGCCAGCAGCCTAGACCCGGTCGGGGATGAAGCTTTCTTT. This encodes CASSLDPVGDEAFF.

The CDR3 DNA sequence: TGTGCCAGCAGCTCAGGACTAGCCCACAATGAGCAGTTCTTC. Encoded protein: CASSSGLAHNEQFF. V usage is TRBV13 and J usage is TRBJ2-1; 8 bases fit TRBD2. This CDR3 has 14 amino acids. Germline V gene lookup returns CDR1 PRHDT and CDR2 FYEKMQ (reference sequence). V trimming: 4 bases; J trimming: 5 bases; junction bases outside the gene matches: 4.

CDR3 in amino acids: CATSRGTGDDTEAFF. CDR3 nucleotide sequence: TGTGCCACCAGCCGCGGGACAGGGGATGACACTGAAGCTTTCTTT. The rearrangement uses TRBV15 and TRBJ1-1; 10 bases are a match to TRBD1. Germline assignment: CDR1 LNHNV and CDR2 YYDKDF (reference sequence). The CDR3 loop spans 15 amino acids. Unmatched junction bases numbered 6, after V lost 5 bases and J lost 3 bases.

The chain couples TRBV29-1 to TRBJ2-1, with no clear D. V lost 4 bases to trimming and J lost 0 bases, with 10 bases between them. Germline CDR1 reads SQVTM; CDR2 reads ANQGSEA. The CDR3 runs 14 residues. DNA of the CDR3: TGCAGCGTTGTTCATCCGAGCTCCTACAATGAGCAGTTCTTC. It codes for CSVVHPSSYNEQFF.

V usage is TRBV27 and J usage is TRBJ2-1; the match to TRBD2 covers 10 bases. The CDR3 runs to 14 residues. The germline V gene encodes CDR1 MNHEY and CDR2 SMNVEV (reference sequence). J was trimmed by 4 bases and V by 8 bases; bases with no gene match: 5. The CDR3 nucleotides read TGTGCCAGCCGACCTAGCGGGAGTTACAATGAGCAGTTCTTC. It encodes CASRPSGSYNEQFF.

This chain joins TRBV21-1 and TRBJ1-2; the table's D call TRBD1 went unverified against the DNA. TRBV21-1 is a documented pseudogene. The CDR3 sequence is 18 residues long. This chain's CDR3 is CASSKKARDKIKGDGYTF. DNA for the CDR3: TGTGCCAGCAGCAAAAAGGCTCGGGACAAAATAAAGGGTGATGGCTACACCTTC.

This clonotype showed up just once. This chain uses TRBV7-7 with TRBJ2-2; a possible D gene is TRBD1 (6 bases). This CDR3 spans 15 amino acids. V shed 1 base and J shed 3 bases, with 9 bases lying between them. Per the germline V gene, CDR1 is SSHAT and CDR2 is FNYEAQ (reference sequence). The CDR3 DNA is TGTGCCAGCAGCTTAGGGGACACCTACACCGGGGAGCTGTTTTTT. Its translation: CASSLGDTYTGELFF.

The chain has TRBV24-1 and TRBJ2-5, with 9 bases aligning to TRBD2. Germline V CDR1 and CDR2: KGHDR, SFDVKD. The CDR3 runs 17 residues. The V gene end was trimmed by 4 bases and the J gene end by 4 bases; junction bases not matched to a gene: 12. The CDR3 loop is CATSESTGLAHRETQYF. The CDR3 nucleotides read TGTGCCACCAGTGAGTCGACAGGACTAGCGCACCGAGAGACCCAGTACTTC.

The V and J genes are TRBV19 and TRBJ1-1; the D is unclear. The length of the CDR3 is 13 residues. CDR1 is LNHDA and CDR2 is SQIVND in the germline V gene (reference sequence). The germline V and J ends were trimmed by 3 bases and 2 bases, with 7 bases remaining between them. CDR3: CASSMASNTEAFF. The CDR3 nucleotides are TGTGCCAGTAGTATGGCGAGCAACACTGAAGCTTTCTTT.

This chain connects TRBV15 to TRBJ2-2; the D gene is possibly TRBD1 (5 bases). CDR3 length equals 14 residues. CDR1 is LNHNV and CDR2 is YYDKDF in the germline V gene (reference sequence). Trimming took 5 bases from V and 5 from J, leaving 12 bases between them. The CDR3 protein is CATSALRGTGELFF. As DNA, the CDR3 is TGTGCCACCAGCGCCCTAAGGGGAACCGGGGAGCTGTTTTTT.